The entry below gives a single T cell receptor beta chain sequence along with its context. Its antigen is still unknown. Time point denoted: blood 2 weeks post-SBRT. The treatment was: 15 Gy SBRT to primary tumor, nephrectomy 4 weeks later. After SBRT, blood was collected at 2 and 4 weeks, plus baseline. This renal cell carcinoma was of the clear cell type. The sample originates from a study of radiation and T cells in renal cell carcinoma. Germline V gene sequence: CDR1 SGDLS, CDR2 YYNGEE. V lost 0 bases, J lost 4 bases, and 14 bases lay in between. The CDR3 is 15 amino acids. Assay: immunoSEQ multiplex PCR; the TCRdb copy retains only in-frame clones and omits some. This table holds around 130,000 clones, roughly 91% found once. Study findings and constraints: No pretreatment tumor biopsies were available for baseline clonotypes. In blood, top tumor clones expanded by 2 weeks, shrinking by 4.

Specimen: blood, collected from a patient whose treatment included radiotherapy and nephrectomy. V is TRBV9 and J is TRBJ2-7; D remains unclear. The receptor was isolated from a woman aged 70 to 79 with renal cell carcinoma. The CDR3 coding sequence is TGTGCCAGCAGCGTAGAACCGCTGAGAAGATACGAGCAGTACTTC. This sequence encodes CASSVEPLRRYEQYF.